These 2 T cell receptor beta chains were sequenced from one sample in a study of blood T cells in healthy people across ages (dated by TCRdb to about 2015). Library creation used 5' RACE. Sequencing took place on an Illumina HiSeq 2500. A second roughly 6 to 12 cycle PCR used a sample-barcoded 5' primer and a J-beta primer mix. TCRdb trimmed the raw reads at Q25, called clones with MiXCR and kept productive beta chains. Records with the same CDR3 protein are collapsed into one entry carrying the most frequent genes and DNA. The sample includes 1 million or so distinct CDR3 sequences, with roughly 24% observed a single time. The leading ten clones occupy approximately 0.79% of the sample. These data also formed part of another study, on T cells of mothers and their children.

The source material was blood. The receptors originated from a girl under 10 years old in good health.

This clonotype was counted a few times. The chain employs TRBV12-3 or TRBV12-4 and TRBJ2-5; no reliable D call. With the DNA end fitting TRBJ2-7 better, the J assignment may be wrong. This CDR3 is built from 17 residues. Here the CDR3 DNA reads TGTGCCAGCAGTTTTAATTTTGAAGGTTTACCTTGGGACGAGCAGTACTTC. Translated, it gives CASSFNFEGLPWDEQYF.

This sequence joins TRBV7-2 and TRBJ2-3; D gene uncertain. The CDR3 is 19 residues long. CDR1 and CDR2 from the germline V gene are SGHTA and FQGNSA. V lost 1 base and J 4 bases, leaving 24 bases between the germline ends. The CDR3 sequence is CASSLEPLSATKDSDTQYF. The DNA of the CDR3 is TGTGCCAGCAGCTTAGAGCCCCTCTCAGCTACGAAGGATTCAGATACGCAGTATTTT. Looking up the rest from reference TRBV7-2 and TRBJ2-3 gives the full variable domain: GAGVSQSPSNKVTEKGKDVELRCDPISGHTALYWYRQSLGQGLEFLIYFQGNSAPDKSGLPSDRFSAERTGGSVSTLTIQRTQQEDSAVYLCASSLEPLSATKDSDTQYFGPGTRLTVL.